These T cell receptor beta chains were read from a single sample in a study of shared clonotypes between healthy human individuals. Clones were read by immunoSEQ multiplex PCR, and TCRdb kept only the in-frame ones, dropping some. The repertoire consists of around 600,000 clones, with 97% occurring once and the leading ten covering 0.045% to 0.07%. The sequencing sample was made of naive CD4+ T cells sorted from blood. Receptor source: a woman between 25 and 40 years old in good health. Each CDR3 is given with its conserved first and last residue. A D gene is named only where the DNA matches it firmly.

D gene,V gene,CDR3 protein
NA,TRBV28,CASSLSGYEQYF
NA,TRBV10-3,CATITRQIYEQYF
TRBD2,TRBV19,CASLGSGRRYEQYF
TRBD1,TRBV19,CASSLPGDRALNQPQHF
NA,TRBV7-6,CASSLQEYDLNEQFF
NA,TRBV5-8,CASSLGPSGGQETQYF
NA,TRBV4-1,CASSQGKQARTEAFF
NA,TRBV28,CASGLQQGFGEKLFF
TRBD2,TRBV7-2,CASRPGLAGRNEQFF
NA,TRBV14,CASSQEWQGRDTQYF
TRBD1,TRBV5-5,CASSLGTVNNQPQHF
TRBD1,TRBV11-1,CASSQFPGQGSYEQYF
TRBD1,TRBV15,CATSRLGQFNSPLHF
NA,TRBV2,CASSAGTSGIYGYTF
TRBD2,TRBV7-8,CASSLEGTSGRTDTQYF
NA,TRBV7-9,CASSLAGRGYEQYF
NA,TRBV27,CASTQAGQGEQTQYF
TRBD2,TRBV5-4,CASSPTSGSIYTQYF
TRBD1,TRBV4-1,CASSQGQGVGELFF
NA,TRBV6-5,CASSSVGVYNEQFF
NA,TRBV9,CASSVAGGSYNEQFF
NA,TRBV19,CASSTQRPLNEQFF
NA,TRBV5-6,CASSSYTTTYNEQFF
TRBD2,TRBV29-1,CSVEDSGRGSYEQYF
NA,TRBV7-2,CASSLARNTEAFF
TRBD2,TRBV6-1,CASSEAPLAGPYEQYF
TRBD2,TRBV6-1,CASSGTSGTSGFYNQYF
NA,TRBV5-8,CASSLEAAPSYEQYF
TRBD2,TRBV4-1,CASSQDPGTSGRSDNEQFF
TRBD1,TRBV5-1,CASSKDRVGSNYGYTF
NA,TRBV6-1,CASSEILRNTEAFF
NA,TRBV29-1,CSVDRSMNTEAFF
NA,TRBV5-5,CASSLASPMEDYEQYF
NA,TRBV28,CASSLWQGSGQPQHF